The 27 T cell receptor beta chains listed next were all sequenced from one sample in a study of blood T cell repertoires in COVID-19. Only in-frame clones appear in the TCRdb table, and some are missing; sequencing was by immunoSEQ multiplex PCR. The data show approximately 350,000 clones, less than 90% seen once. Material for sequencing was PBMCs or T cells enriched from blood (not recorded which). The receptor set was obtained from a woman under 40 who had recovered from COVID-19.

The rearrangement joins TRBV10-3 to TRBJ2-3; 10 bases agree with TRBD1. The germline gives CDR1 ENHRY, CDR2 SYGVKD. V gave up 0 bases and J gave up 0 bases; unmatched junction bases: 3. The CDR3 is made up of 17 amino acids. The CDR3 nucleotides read TGTGCCATCAGTGAGTCGGCGGGACAGGGGAGCACAGATACGCAGTATTTT. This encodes CAISESAGQGSTDTQYF.

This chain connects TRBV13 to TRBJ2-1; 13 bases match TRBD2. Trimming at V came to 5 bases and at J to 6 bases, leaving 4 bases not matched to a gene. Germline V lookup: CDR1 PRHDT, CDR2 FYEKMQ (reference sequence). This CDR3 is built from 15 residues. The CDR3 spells CASSPLAGGRNEQFF. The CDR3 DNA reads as TGTGCCAGCAGCCCACTAGCGGGGGGGCGCAATGAGCAGTTCTTC.

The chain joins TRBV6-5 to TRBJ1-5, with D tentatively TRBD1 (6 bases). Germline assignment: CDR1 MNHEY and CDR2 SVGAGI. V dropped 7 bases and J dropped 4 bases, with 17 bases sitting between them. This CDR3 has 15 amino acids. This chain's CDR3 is CASILTGASNQPQHF. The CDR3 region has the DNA TGTGCCAGCATCCTGACAGGCGCTTCGAATCAGCCCCAGCATTTT.

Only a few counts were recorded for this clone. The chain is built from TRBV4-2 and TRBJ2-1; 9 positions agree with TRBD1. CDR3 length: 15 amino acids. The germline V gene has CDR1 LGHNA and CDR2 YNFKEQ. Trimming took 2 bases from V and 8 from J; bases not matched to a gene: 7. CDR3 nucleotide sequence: TGTGCCAGCAGCCAAAAGGGACAGGGTGGCGATGAGCAGTTCTTC. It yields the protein CASSQKGQGGDEQFF.

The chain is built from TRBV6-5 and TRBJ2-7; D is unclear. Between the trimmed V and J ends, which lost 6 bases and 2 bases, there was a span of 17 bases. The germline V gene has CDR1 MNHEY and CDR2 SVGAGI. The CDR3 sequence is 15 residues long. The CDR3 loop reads CASRYTTSGPYEQYF. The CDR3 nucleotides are TGTGCCAGCAGATATACAACCTCTGGTCCCTACGAGCAGTACTTC.

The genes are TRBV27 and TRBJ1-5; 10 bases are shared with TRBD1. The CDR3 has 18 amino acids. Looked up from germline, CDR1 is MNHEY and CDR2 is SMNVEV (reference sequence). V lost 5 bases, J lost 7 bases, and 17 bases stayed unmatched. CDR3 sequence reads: CASSPTPMRQGAWQPQHF. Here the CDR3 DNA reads TGTGCCAGCAGTCCCACTCCCATGCGACAGGGGGCATGGCAGCCCCAGCATTTT.

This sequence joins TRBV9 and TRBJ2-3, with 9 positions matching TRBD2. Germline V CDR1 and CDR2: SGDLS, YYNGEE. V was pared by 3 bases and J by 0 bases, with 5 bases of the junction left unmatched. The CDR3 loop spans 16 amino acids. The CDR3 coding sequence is TGTGCCAGCAGCGAACTAGCGGGCGCTAGCACAGATACGCAGTATTTT. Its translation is CASSELAGASTDTQYF.

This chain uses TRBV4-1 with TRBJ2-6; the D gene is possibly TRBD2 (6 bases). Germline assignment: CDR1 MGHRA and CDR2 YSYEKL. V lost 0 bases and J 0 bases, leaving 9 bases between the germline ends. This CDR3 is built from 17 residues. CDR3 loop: CASSQDAGSSGANVLTF. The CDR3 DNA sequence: TGCGCCAGCAGCCAAGACGCGGGGAGCTCTGGGGCCAACGTCCTGACTTTC.

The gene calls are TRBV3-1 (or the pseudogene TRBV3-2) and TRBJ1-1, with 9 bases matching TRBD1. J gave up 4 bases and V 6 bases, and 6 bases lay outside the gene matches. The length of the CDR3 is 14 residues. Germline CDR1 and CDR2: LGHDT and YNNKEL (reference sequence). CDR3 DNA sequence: TGTGCCAGCAGGCCCCGGGACAGGGTCACTGAAGCTTTCTTT. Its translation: CASRPRDRVTEAFF.

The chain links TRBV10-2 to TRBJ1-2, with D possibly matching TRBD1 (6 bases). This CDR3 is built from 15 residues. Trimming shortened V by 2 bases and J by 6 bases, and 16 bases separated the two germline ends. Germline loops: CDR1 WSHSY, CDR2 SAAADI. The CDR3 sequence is CASSEPTGYLDGYTF. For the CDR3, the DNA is TGCGCCAGCAGTGAGCCGACAGGATATCTTGATGGCTACACCTTC.

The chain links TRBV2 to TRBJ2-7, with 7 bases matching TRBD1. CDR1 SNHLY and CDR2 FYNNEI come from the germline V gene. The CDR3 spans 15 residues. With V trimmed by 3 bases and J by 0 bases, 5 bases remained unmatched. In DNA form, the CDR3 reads TGTGCCAGCAGTGAGGCGGACAGGAGCTCCTACGAGCAGTACTTC. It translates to CASSEADRSSYEQYF.

CDR3 sequence (DNA): TGTGCCAGCAGGGCGACAGAGAACACTGAAGCTTTCTTT. This translates into CASRATENTEAFF. V is TRBV6-4 and J is TRBJ1-1; weak D call: TRBD1 (5 bases). The germline V and J ends were trimmed by 6 bases and 1 base, with 9 bases remaining between them. Germline assignment: CDR1 MRHNA and CDR2 SNTAGT. CDR3 length: 13 amino acids.

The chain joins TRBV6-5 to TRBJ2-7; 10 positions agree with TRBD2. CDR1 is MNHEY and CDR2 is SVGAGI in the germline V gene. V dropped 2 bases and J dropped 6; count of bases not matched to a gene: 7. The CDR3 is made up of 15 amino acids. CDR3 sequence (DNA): TGTGCCAGCAGTTACAAGGCTAGCGGGAGCGGCGAGCAGTACTTC. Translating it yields CASSYKASGSGEQYF.

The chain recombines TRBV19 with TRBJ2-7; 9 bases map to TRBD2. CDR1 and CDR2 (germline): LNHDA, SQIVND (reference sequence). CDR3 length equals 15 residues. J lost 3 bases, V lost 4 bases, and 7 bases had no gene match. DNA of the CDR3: TGTGCCAGTAGTAGGAAACTAGCGGGCCACTACGAGCAGTACTTC. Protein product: CASSRKLAGHYEQYF. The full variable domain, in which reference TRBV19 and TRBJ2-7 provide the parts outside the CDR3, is DGGITQSPKYLFRKEGQNVTLSCEQNLNHDAMYWYRQDPGQGLRLIYYSQIVNDFQKGDIAEGYSVSREKKESFPLTVTSAQKNPTAFYLCASSRKLAGHYEQYFGPGTRLTVT.

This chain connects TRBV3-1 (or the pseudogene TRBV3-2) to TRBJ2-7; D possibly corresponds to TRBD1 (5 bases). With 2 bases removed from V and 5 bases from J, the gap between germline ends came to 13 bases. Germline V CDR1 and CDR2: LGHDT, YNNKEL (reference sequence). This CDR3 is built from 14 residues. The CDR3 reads CASSQWLRVNEQYF. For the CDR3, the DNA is TGTGCCAGCAGCCAATGGCTCAGGGTCAACGAGCAGTACTTC.

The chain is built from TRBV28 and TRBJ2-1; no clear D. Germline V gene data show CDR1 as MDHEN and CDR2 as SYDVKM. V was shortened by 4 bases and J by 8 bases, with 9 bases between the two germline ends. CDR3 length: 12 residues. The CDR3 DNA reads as TGTGCCAGCAGTTCCTTAGTAGATGAGCAGTTCTTC. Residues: CASSSLVDEQFF.

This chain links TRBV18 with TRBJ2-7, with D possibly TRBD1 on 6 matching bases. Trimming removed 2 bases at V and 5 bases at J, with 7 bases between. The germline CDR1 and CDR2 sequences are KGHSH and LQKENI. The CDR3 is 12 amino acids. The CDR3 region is CASSPTGHEQYF. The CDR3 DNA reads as TGTGCCAGCTCACCAACAGGGCACGAGCAGTACTTC.

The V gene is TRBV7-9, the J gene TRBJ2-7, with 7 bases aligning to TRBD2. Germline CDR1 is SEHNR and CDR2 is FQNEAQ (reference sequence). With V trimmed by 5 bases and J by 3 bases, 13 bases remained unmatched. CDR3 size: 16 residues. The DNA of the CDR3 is TGTGCCAGCAGCCGAGGTCAGGGACTACCTCTCTACGAGCAGTACTTC. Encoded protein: CASSRGQGLPLYEQYF.

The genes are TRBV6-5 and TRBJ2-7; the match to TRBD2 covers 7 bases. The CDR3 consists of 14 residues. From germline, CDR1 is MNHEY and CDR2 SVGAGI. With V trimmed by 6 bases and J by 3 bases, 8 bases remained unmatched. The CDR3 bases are TGTGCCAGCAGCCGGGAGGCAATCCGCTACGAGCAGTACTTC. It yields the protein CASSREAIRYEQYF.

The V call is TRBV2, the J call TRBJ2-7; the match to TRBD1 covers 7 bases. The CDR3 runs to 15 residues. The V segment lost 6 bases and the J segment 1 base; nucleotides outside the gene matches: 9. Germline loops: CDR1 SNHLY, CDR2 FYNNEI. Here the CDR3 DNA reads TGTGCCAGCAGGGTTGAAAAGACAGGGTCCTACGAGCAGTACTTC. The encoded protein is CASRVEKTGSYEQYF.

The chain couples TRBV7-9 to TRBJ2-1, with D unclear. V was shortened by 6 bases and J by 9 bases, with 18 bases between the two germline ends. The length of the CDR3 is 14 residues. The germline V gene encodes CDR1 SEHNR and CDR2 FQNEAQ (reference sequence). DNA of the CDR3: TGTGCCAGCAGGACTGACCGACCTAGTGGTGAGCAGTTCTTC. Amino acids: CASRTDRPSGEQFF.

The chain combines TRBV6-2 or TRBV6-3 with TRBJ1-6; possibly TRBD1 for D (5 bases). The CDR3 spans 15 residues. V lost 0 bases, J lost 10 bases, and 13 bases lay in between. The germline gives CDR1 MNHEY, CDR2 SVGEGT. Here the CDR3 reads CASSYSEGRRSPLHF. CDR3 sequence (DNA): TGTGCCAGCAGTTACTCGGAGGGGAGGAGATCACCCCTCCACTTT.

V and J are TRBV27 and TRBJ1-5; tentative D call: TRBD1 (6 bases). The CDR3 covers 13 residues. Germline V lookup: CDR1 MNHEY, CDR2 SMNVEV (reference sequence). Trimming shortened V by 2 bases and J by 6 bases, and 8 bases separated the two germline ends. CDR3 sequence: CASSLTGFQPQHF. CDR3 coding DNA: TGTGCCAGCAGTTTAACAGGGTTTCAGCCCCAGCATTTT.

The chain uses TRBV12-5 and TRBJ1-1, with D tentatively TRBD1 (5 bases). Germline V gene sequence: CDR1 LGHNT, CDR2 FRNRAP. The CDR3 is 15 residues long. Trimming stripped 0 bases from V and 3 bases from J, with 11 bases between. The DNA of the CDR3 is TGTGCTAGTGGTTTGGTACCCGGGGGTTACACTGAAGCTTTCTTT. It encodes CASGLVPGGYTEAFF.

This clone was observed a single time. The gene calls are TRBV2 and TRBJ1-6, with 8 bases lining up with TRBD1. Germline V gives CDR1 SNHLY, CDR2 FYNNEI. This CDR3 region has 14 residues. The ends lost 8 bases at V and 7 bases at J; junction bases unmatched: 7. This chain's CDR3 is CASGTGVRNSPLHF. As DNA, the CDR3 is TGTGCCAGCGGGACAGGAGTAAGGAATTCACCCCTCCACTTT.

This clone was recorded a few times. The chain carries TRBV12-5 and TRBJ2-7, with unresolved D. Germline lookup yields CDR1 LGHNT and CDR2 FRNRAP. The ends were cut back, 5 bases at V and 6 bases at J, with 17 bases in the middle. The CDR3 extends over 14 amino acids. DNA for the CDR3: TGTGCTAGTGGTCCACCATATACTCTGTCCGAGCAGTACTTC. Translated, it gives CASGPPYTLSEQYF.

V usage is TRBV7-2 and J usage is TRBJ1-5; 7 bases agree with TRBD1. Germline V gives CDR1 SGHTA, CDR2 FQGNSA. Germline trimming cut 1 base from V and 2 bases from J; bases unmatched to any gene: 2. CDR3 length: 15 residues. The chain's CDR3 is CASSLDQGGNQPQHF. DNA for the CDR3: TGTGCCAGCAGCTTAGACCAGGGGGGCAATCAGCCCCAGCATTTT.